This T cell receptor beta chain stems from a study of patients and donors after allogeneic stem cell transplantation. Germline CDR1 SGHRS, CDR2 YFSETQ. V trimming: 3 bases; J trimming: 7 bases; junction bases outside the gene matches: 5. The CDR3 runs to 14 residues. MiXCR, applied by TCRdb to the RT-PCR reads, yields one record per CDR3 protein. This sample has under 170,000 distinct CDR3 sequences, with roughly 35% found just once. This clonotype was obtained from a human donor who was either an allogeneic HSCT recipient or a stem cell or donor lymphocyte infusion donor (not recorded which). It is not recorded whose cells these are; they may come from a transplant donor. The rearrangement links TRBV5-1 to TRBJ2-3; 10 positions match TRBD2. Sequencing was done on a sample of blood, either unsorted or a sorted T cell fraction (not recorded which). This chain's CDR3 is CASSSPLAGYTQYF. As DNA, the CDR3 is TGCGCCAGCAGCTCTCCACTAGCGGGGTATACGCAGTATTTT. The whole variable domain, filled in from reference TRBV5-1 and TRBJ2-3, reads KAGVTQTPRYLIKTRGQQVTLSCSPISGHRSVSWYQQTPGQGLQFLFEYFSETQRNKGNFPGRFSGRQFSNSRSEMNVSTLELGDSALYLCASSSPLAGYTQYFGPGTRLTVL.